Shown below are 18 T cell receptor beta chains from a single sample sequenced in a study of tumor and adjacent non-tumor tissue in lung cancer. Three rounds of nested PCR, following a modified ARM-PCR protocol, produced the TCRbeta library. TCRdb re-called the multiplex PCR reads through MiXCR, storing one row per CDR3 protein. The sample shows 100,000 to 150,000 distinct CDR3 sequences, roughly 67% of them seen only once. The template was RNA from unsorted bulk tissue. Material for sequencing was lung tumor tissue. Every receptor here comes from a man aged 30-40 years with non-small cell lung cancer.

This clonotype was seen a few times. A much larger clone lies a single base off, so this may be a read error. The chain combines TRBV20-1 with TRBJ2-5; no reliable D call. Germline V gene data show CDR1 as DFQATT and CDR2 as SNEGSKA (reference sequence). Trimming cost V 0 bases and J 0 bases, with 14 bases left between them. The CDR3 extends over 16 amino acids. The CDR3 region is CSARDPIRRNQETQYF. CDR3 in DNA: TGCAGTGCTAGAGATCCGATTAGACGGAACCAAGAGACCCAGTACTTC.

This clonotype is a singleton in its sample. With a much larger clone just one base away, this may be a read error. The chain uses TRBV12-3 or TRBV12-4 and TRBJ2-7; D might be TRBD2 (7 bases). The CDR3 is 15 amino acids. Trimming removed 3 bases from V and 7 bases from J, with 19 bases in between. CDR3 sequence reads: CASSFNGGPSEEQYF. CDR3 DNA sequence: TGTGCCAGCAGTTTTAACGGGGGGCCATCTGAGGAGCAGTACTTC.

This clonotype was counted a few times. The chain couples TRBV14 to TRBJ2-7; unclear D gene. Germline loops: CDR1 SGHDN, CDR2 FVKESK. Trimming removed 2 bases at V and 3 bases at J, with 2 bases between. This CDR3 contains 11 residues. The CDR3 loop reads CASSQYYEQYF. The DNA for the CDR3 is TGTGCCAGCAGCCAATACTACGAGCAGTACTTC.

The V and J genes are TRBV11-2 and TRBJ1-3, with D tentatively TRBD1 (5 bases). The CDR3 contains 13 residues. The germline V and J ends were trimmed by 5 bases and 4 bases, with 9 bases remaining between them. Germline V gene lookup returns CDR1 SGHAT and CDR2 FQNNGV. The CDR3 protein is CASSMGQGNTIYF. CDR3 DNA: TGTGCCAGCAGCATGGGGCAGGGAAACACCATATATTTT.

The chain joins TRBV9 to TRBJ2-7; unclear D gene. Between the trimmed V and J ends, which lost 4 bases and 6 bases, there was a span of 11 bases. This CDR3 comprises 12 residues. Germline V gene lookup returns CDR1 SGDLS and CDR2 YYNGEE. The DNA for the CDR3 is TGTGCCAGCAGCCTCCAGGAAGGCGAGCAGTACTTC. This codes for CASSLQEGEQYF. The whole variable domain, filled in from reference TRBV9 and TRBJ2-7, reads DSGVTQTPKHLITATGQRVTLRCSPRSGDLSVYWYQQSLDQGLQFLIQYYNGEERAKGNILERFSAQQFPDLHSELNLSSLELGDSALYFCASSLQEGEQYFGPGTRLTVT.

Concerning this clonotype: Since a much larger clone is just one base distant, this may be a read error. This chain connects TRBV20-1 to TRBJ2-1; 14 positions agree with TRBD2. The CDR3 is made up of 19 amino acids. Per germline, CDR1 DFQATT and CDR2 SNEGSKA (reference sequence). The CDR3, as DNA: TGCAATGCTCCCGTTGGACTAGCGGGGGGCCGAAGCTCCTACAATGAGCAGTTCTTC. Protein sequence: CNAPVGLAGGRSSYNEQFF.

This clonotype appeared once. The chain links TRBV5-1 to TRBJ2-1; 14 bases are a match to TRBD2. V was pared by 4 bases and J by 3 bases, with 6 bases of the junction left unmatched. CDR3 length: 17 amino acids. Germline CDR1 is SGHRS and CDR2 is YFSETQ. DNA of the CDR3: TGCGCCAGCAGCCCGGGACTAGCGGGAGTTAACTACAATGAGCAGTTCTTC. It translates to CASSPGLAGVNYNEQFF.

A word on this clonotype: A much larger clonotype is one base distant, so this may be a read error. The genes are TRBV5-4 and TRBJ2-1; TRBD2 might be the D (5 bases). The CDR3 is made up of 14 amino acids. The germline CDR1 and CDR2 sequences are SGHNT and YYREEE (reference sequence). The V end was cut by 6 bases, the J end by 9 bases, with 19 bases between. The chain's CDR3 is CASIFSGLPVEQFF. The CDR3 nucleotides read TGTGCCAGCATCTTCAGCGGACTCCCTGTTGAGCAGTTCTTC.

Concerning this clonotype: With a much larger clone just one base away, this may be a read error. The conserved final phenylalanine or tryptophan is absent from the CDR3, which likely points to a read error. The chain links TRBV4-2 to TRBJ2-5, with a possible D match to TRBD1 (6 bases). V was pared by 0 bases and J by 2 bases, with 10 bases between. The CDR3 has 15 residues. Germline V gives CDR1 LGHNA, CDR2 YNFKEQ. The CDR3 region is CASSQEVRGQETQYI. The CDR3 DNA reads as TGTGCCAGCAGCCAAGAAGTCAGGGGTCAAGAGACCCAGTACATC.

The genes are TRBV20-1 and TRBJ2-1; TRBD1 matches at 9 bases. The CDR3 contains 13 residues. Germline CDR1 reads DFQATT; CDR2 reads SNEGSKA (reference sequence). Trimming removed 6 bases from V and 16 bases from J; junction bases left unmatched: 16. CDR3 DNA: TGCAGTGCCCTGGGACAGGGCTACAATGAGCGATTCTTC. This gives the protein CSALGQGYNERFF.

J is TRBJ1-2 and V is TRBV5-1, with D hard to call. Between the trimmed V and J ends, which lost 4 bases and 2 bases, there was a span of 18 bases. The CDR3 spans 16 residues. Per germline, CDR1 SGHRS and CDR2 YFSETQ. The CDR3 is CASSQVGGPSNYGYTF. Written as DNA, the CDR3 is TGCGCCAGCAGCCAAGTAGGAGGCCCGTCCAACTATGGCTACACCTTC.

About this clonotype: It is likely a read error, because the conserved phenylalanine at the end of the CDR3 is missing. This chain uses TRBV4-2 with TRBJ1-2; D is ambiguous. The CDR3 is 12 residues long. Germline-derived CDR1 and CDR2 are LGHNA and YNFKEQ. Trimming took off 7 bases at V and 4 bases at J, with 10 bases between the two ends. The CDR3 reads CASMVGAYGYTI. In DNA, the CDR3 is TGTGCCAGCATGGTGGGAGCCTATGGCTACACCATC.

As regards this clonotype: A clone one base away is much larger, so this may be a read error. The CDR3 nucleotides are TGTGCCACCAGTCTGGGTCATCCGAACACCGGGGAGCTGTTATTT. Residues: CATSLGHPNTGELLF. The chain has TRBV24-1 and TRBJ2-2; D possibly corresponds to TRBD2 (5 bases). CDR3 length: 15 residues. Germline assignment: CDR1 KGHDR and CDR2 SFDVKD.

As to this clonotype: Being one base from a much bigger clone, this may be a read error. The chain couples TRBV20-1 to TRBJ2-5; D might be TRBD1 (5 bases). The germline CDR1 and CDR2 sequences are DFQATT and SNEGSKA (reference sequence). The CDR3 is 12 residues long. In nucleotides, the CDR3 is TGCCGTGCCTCGGACAAACAAGAGACCCAGTACTTC. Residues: CRASDKQETQYF.

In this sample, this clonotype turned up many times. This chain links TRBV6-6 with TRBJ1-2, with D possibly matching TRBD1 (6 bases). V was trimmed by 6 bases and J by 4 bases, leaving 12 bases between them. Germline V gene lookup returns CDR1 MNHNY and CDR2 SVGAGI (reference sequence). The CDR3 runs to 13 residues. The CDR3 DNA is TGTGCCAGCAGCCAGGGGAGCGGCTATGGCTACACCTTC. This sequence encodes CASSQGSGYGYTF.

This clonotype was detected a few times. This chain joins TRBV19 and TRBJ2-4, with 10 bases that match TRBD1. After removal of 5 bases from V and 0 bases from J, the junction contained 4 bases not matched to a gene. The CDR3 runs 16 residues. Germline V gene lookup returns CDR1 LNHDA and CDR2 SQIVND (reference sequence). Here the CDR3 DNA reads TGTGCCAGTAGTCCGGGACAGGGGTTAGCCAAAAACATTCAGTACTTC. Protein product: CASSPGQGLAKNIQYF.

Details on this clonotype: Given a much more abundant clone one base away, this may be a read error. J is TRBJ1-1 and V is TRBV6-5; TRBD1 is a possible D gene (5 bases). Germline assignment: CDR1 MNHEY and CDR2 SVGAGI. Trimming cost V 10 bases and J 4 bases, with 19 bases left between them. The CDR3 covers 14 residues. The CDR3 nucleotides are TGTGCCAACAGCCGCATGAGGGGTGGCACTGAAGCTTTCTTT. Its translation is CANSRMRGGTEAFF.

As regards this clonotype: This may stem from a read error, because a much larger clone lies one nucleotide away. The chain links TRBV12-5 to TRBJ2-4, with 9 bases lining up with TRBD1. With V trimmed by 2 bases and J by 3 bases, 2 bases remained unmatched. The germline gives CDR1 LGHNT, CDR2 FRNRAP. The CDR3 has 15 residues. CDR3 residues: CASGLRQGDKNIQYF. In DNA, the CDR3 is TGTGCTAGTGGTTTGAGACAGGGGGACAAAAACATTCAGTACTTC.